What follows describes a single T cell receptor (beta chain). Between the trimmed V and J ends, which lost 8 bases and 8 bases, there was a span of 7 bases. Germline V gene lookup returns CDR1 LNHDA and CDR2 SQIVND (reference sequence). The CDR3 contains 10 residues. The Seattle patients, enrolled during active infection, were followed longitudinally. The data stem from a study of blood T cell repertoires in COVID-19. Study-wide context: Italy, Spain and the United States were the sources of the convalescent and acute COVID-19 samples.

Authors' data handling: From reference gene primer amplification, estimates of nucleated cell counts were derived. Profiling relied on immunoSEQ multiplex PCR, and the TCRdb table lists in-frame clones only, not all of them. The V and J calls and clone size are taken from that table; D and trimming were inferred from the DNA. This table holds 96,000 or so clones, roughly 79% found once. V and J are TRBV19 and TRBJ1-3, with no clear D. Sequences were obtained from peripheral blood. The TCR was taken from a man older than 75 with COVID-19, enrolled during active disease. The CDR3 DNA reads as TGTGCCAGTGGCCTGGACACCATATATTTT. It yields the protein CASGLDTIYF.